These T cell receptor beta chains were read from a single sample in a study of immune characterization of retroperitoneal liposarcoma. A single record per CDR3 protein comes from TCRdb applying MiXCR to the PCR reads. In the table there are roughly 9,800 distinct CDR3 sequences, roughly a quarter of which are singletons. The sequenced sample consisted of tumor tissue. The receptors come from a male donor with retroperitoneal liposarcoma. Each CDR3 is given with its conserved first and last residue. Each record gives: V gene, CDR3 length, J gene, clone size, D gene, CDR3 protein, CDR3 DNA. The D gene is left open where the match is weak. Only some rows state a clone size, as once, few, many or a class for expanded clones.

V: TRBV11-1; length: 13; J: TRBJ2-7; size: -; D: -; CDR3: CASRPSSSYEQYF; DNA: TGTGCCAGCCGGCCGTCAAGCTCCTACGAGCAGTACTTC
V: TRBV6-1; length: 15; J: TRBJ1-1; size: -; D: TRBD1; CDR3: CASSLRGPVNTEAFF; DNA: TGTGCCAGCAGCCTAAGGGGGCCTGTGAACACTGAAGCTTTCTTT
V: TRBV7-6; length: 17; J: TRBJ2-1; size: -; D: TRBD2; CDR3: CASSLGAGGGSYNEQFF; DNA: TGTGCCAGCAGCTTAGGGGCGGGGGGGGGCTCCTACAATGAGCAGTTCTTC
V: TRBV12-3/TRBV12-4; length: 13; J: TRBJ2-7; size: -; D: -; CDR3: CASSLTATYEQYF; DNA: TGTGCCAGCAGTTTAACAGCCACCTACGAGCAGTACTTC
V: TRBV7-2; length: 14; J: TRBJ1-1; size: few; D: TRBD1; CDR3: CASSHIGQGAEAFF; DNA: TGTGCCAGCAGCCATATAGGACAGGGCGCAGAAGCTTTCTTT
V: TRBV11-2; length: 17; J: TRBJ2-1; size: few; D: -; CDR3: CASSLDYGDRLQETQFF; DNA: TGTGCCAGCAGCTTAGACTACGGAGACAGGCTACAAGAGACCCAGTTCTTC
V: TRBV6-1; length: 13; J: TRBJ1-1; size: few; D: -; CDR3: CASSVDGGARAFF; DNA: TGTGCCAGCAGTGTAGATGGTGGGGCGAGGGCTTTCTTT
V: TRBV7-2; length: 12; J: TRBJ2-1; size: few; D: -; CDR3: CASSFNSNEQFF; DNA: TGTGCCAGCAGCTTCAATTCCAATGAGCAGTTCTTC
V: TRBV11-2; length: 14; J: TRBJ2-1; size: many; D: -; CDR3: CASSLDGQYNEQFF; DNA: TGTGCCAGCAGCTTAGACGGACAGTACAATGAGCAGTTCTTC
V: TRBV6-1; length: 17; J: TRBJ2-1; size: large; D: -; CDR3: CASSEGAGGSSYNEQFF; DNA: TGTGCCAGCAGTGAAGGAGCAGGGGGGAGCTCCTACAATGAGCAGTTCTTC
V: TRBV6-1; length: 16; J: TRBJ2-1; size: -; D: TRBD2; CDR3: CASSEPSSGSYNEQFF; DNA: TGTGCCAGCAGTGAGCCATCTAGCGGCTCCTACAATGAGCAGTTCTTC
V: TRBV6-8; length: 15; J: TRBJ2-5; size: -; D: TRBD1; CDR3: CASSYGQAEYETQYF; DNA: TGTGCCAGCAGTTACGGACAGGCAGAATATGAGACCCAGTACTTC
V: TRBV12-3/TRBV12-4; length: 16; J: TRBJ2-4; size: medium-sized; D: TRBD2; CDR3: CASSPPARGGGNIQYF; DNA: TGTGCCAGCAGTCCTCCGGCCCGGGGGGGCGGAAACATTCAGTACTTC
V: TRBV6-1; length: 15; J: TRBJ2-3; size: -; D: TRBD2; CDR3: CASSEIAGGQESQYF; DNA: TGTGCCAGCAGTGAAATAGCGGGGGGGCAAGAGTCCCAGTACTTT
V: TRBV11-1; length: 16; J: TRBJ2-3; size: many; D: TRBD2; CDR3: CASSLEGSGSPDTQYF; DNA: TGTGCCAGCAGCTTAGAGGGTAGCGGGAGTCCAGATACGCAGTATTTT
V: TRBV6-1; length: 20; J: TRBJ2-3; size: -; D: TRBD2; CDR3: CARSGTSGRQYPSGTDTQYF; DNA: TGTGCCAGATCCGGGACTAGCGGGAGACAATACCCTAGCGGCACAGATACGCAGTATTTT
V: TRBV7-3; length: 14; J: TRBJ2-1; size: -; D: TRBD2; CDR3: CASSLAGGAYEQFF; DNA: TGTGCCAGCAGCTTAGCGGGAGGGGCTTACGAGCAGTTCTTC
V: TRBV6-1; length: 14; J: TRBJ1-3; size: many; D: -; CDR3: CASSEKWSGNTIYF; DNA: TGTGCCAGCAGTGAAAAGTGGTCTGGAAACACCATATATTTT
V: TRBV6-6; length: 15; J: TRBJ2-7; size: medium-sized; D: -; CDR3: CASSYEGRGYNEQYF; DNA: TGTGCCAGCAGTTACGAAGGGAGAGGGTACAATGAGCAGTACTTC
V: TRBV7-2; length: 17; J: TRBJ2-7; size: medium-sized; D: TRBD2; CDR3: CASSFAGTSGIVNEQYF; DNA: TGTGCCAGCAGCTTTGCCGGGACTAGCGGGATCGTTAATGAGCAGTACTTC
V: TRBV6-1; length: 15; J: TRBJ1-1; size: many; D: -; CDR3: CASSAPGTPNTEAFF; DNA: TGTGCCAGCAGTGCCCCTGGGACACCGAACACTGAAGCTTTCTTT
V: TRBV11-2; length: 15; J: TRBJ2-1; size: -; D: -; CDR3: CASSPGTASSYEQFF; DNA: TGTGCCAGCAGCCCCGGGACGGCAAGCTCCTACGAGCAGTTCTTC
V: TRBV7-4; length: 15; J: TRBJ1-2; size: -; D: -; CDR3: CASSLGGGQGHGYTF; DNA: TGTGCCAGCAGCTTAGGAGGAGGACAAGGACATGGCTACACCTTC
V: TRBV4-1; length: 16; J: TRBJ2-7; size: -; D: TRBD1; CDR3: CASSQDRGTGPYEQYF; DNA: TGCGCCAGCAGCCAAGATAGAGGGACAGGTCCCTACGAGCAGTACTTC
V: TRBV6-1; length: 15; J: TRBJ2-5; size: once; D: TRBD2; CDR3: CASSVEAGGPETQYF; DNA: TGTGCCAGCAGTGTAGAAGCGGGGGGGCCCGAGACCCAGTACTTC
V: TRBV6-5; length: 16; J: TRBJ1-5; size: -; D: -; CDR3: CASSRKLVESNQPQHF; DNA: TGTGCCAGCAGTCGAAAGTTGGTTGAGAGCAATCAGCCCCAGCATTTT
V: TRBV6-2/TRBV6-3; length: 17; J: TRBJ2-1; size: -; D: TRBD2; CDR3: CASSLRYPSGTSYEQFF; DNA: TGTGCCAGCAGTTTGCGATATCCTAGCGGGACGAGCTACGAGCAGTTCTTC
V: TRBV12-5; length: 13; J: TRBJ2-1; size: many; D: -; CDR3: CASGEGWGETQFF; DNA: TGTGCTAGTGGGGAAGGGTGGGGAGAGACCCAGTTCTTC
V: TRBV11-3; length: 14; J: TRBJ2-1; size: many; D: -; CDR3: CASSSTDGANEQFF; DNA: TGTGCCAGCAGCTCTACGGACGGAGCCAATGAGCAGTTCTTC
V: TRBV7-2; length: 16; J: TRBJ2-1; size: medium-sized; D: TRBD2; CDR3: CASSFGLAAGGETQFF; DNA: TGTGCCAGCAGTTTCGGACTAGCGGCGGGCGGCGAGACCCAGTTCTTC
V: TRBV24-1; length: 15; J: TRBJ2-2; size: -; D: -; CDR3: CATSDPGLGAGELFF; DNA: TGTGCCACCAGTGATCCTGGACTGGGCGCAGGGGAGCTGTTTTTT
V: TRBV12-3/TRBV12-4; length: 18; J: TRBJ1-6; size: few; D: TRBD1; CDR3: CASSSEGQGAWNNSPLHF; DNA: TGTGCCAGCAGTTCAGAGGGACAGGGGGCTTGGAATAATTCACCCCTCCACTTT
V: TRBV6-4; length: 15; J: TRBJ2-3; size: -; D: TRBD2; CDR3: CASSEVGGPGDTQYF; DNA: TGTGCCAGCAGTGAGGTGGGAGGGCCCGGAGATACGCAGTATTTT
V: TRBV4-1; length: 14; J: TRBJ1-1; size: -; D: -; CDR3: CASSQVLETGDAFF; DNA: TGCGCCAGCAGCCAAGTCCTCGAAACAGGAGACGCTTTCTTT
V: TRBV6-4; length: 14; J: TRBJ2-2; size: -; D: -; CDR3: CASSQGSNTGELFF; DNA: TGTGCCAGCAGCCAAGGGAGTAACACCGGGGAGCTGTTTTTT
V: TRBV6-8; length: 14; J: TRBJ1-2; size: few; D: -; CDR3: CASRDRQRNYGYTF; DNA: TGTGCCAGCAGGGATCGACAACGTAACTATGGCTACACCTTC
V: TRBV12-3/TRBV12-4; length: 14; J: TRBJ2-3; size: few; D: TRBD2; CDR3: CASSPWTRDGTQYF; DNA: TGTGCCAGCAGCCCATGGACTAGGGACGGCACGCAGTATTTT
V: TRBV6-1; length: 14; J: TRBJ2-1; size: many; D: TRBD2; CDR3: CASSESGGVNEQFF; DNA: TGTGCCAGCAGTGAGAGCGGGGGTGTCAATGAGCAGTTCTTC
V: TRBV7-2; length: 14; J: TRBJ2-7; size: medium-sized; D: TRBD1; CDR3: CASSLGWQGERQYF; DNA: TGTGCCAGCAGCTTAGGGTGGCAGGGGGAGCGGCAGTACTTC
V: TRBV5-6; length: 14; J: TRBJ2-1; size: -; D: -; CDR3: CASSFRRGANEQFF; DNA: TGTGCCAGCAGCTTCCGACGGGGGGCAAACGAGCAGTTCTTC
V: TRBV7-2; length: 14; J: TRBJ2-1; size: medium-sized; D: TRBD2; CDR3: CASSLEDWRGTQFF; DNA: TGTGCCAGCAGCTTAGAGGATTGGCGGGGGACCCAGTTCTTC
V: TRBV7-4; length: 14; J: TRBJ2-3; size: few; D: TRBD1; CDR3: CASTPDRGTDTQYF; DNA: TGTGCCAGCACCCCCGACAGGGGAACAGATACGCAGTATTTT
V: TRBV27; length: 17; J: TRBJ2-3; size: -; D: -; CDR3: CASSLRPLGWGTDTQYF; DNA: TGTGCCAGCAGTTTAAGGCCGCTGGGATGGGGCACAGATACGCAGTATTTT
V: TRBV6-6; length: 15; J: TRBJ2-7; size: few; D: TRBD1; CDR3: CASSYRPTGTNEQYF; DNA: TGTGCCAGCAGTTACCGCCCGACAGGGACAAATGAGCAGTACTTC
V: TRBV25-1; length: 11; J: TRBJ2-1; size: few; D: -; CDR3: CASARTNEQFF; DNA: TGTGCCAGCGCTCGGACAAATGAGCAGTTCTTC
V: TRBV6-1; length: 16; J: TRBJ2-1; size: many; D: -; CDR3: CASSTLDRSRSNEQFF; DNA: TGTGCCAGCAGTACACTTGACAGGTCTAGATCCAATGAGCAGTTCTTC